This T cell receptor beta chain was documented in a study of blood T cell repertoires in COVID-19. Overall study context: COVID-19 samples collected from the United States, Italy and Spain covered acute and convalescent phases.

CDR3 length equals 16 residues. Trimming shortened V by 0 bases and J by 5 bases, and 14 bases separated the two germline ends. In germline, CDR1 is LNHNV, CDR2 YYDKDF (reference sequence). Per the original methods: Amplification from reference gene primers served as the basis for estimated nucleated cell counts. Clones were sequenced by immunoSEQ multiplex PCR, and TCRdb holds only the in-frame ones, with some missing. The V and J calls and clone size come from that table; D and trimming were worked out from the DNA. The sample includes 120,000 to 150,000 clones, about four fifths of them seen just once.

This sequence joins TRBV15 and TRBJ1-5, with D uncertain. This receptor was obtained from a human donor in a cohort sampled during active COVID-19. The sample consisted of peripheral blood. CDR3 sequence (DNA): TGTGCCACCAGCAGAGATCGAGACCCAGGATATCAGCCCCAGCATTTT. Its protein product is CATSRDRDPGYQPQHF.